Below are 6 T cell receptor beta chains sequenced from a single sample in a study of blood T cells in healthy people across ages. A sample-barcoded 5' primer and a J-beta primer mix were used in a second PCR of roughly 6 to 11 cycles. TCRdb redid the calling of the 5' RACE reads with MiXCR, one entry per CDR3 protein. Of some 760,000 distinct CDR3 sequences in the sample, approximately 25% are singletons; the top ten hold approximately 3.7%. The same specimen was also included in a second study, on T cells of mothers and their children.

Sequencing was done on a sample of blood. Every receptor here comes from a boy aged 5 to 17 in good health.

This clonotype was found a few times. The chain joins TRBV7-9 to TRBJ2-5; TRBD1 matches 7 bases. This CDR3 region has 15 residues. Germline-derived CDR1 and CDR2 are SEHNR and FQNEAQ (reference sequence). Germline trimming cut 7 bases from V and 5 bases from J; bases unmatched to any gene: 13. In nucleotides, the CDR3 is TGTGCCAGCAACGCTCTAGGGGGCCTAAGGGAGACCCAGTACTTC. It encodes CASNALGGLRETQYF.

The chain couples TRBV18 to TRBJ2-5; 9 bases fit TRBD1. The CDR3 extends over 16 amino acids. The ends lost 2 bases at V and 5 bases at J; junction bases unmatched: 9. Germline-derived CDR1 and CDR2 are KGHSH and LQKENI. The CDR3 region is CASSPVRDRVYETQYF. The CDR3 DNA reads as TGTGCCAGCTCACCAGTCCGGGACAGGGTATACGAGACCCAGTACTTC.

Here the CDR3 reads CASRRQLVDNEQFF. DNA for the CDR3: TGTGCCAGCAGAAGACAGCTTGTGGACAATGAGCAGTTCTTC. The J gene is TRBJ2-1, the V gene TRBV27; D perhaps matches TRBD1 (5 bases). In germline, CDR1 is MNHEY, CDR2 SMNVEV (reference sequence). This CDR3 region has 14 residues. V lost 6 bases and J 5 bases, leaving 14 bases between the germline ends.

This chain joins TRBV9 and TRBJ2-2; D call uncertain. The germline V gene encodes CDR1 SGDLS and CDR2 YYNGEE. The CDR3 runs 15 residues. Trimming left V 0 bases short and J 6 bases short, with 12 bases between. The CDR3 sequence: CASSVAGDYSGELFF. The CDR3 DNA is TGTGCCAGCAGCGTAGCTGGGGATTATTCCGGGGAGCTGTTTTTT.

This chain uses TRBV19 with TRBJ2-4, with TRBD2 identical over 7 bases. This CDR3 has 16 residues. J gave up 0 bases and V 6 bases, and 8 bases lay outside the gene matches. CDR1 is LNHDA and CDR2 is SQIVND in the germline V gene (reference sequence). CDR3 sequence reads: CASRMSGVPAKNIQYF. CDR3 nucleotide sequence: TGTGCCAGTAGAATGAGCGGGGTCCCAGCCAAAAACATTCAGTACTTC.

There are a few counts of this clonotype. The V and J genes are TRBV6-5 and TRBJ2-6; a possible D gene is TRBD1 (5 bases). V lost 3 bases to trimming and J lost 0 bases, with 12 bases between them. Looked up from germline, CDR1 is MNHEY and CDR2 is SVGAGI. The CDR3 spans 17 residues. This CDR3 reads CASSYGAPNSGANVLTF. The CDR3 DNA sequence: TGTGCCAGCAGTTATGGGGCGCCAAACTCTGGGGCCAACGTCCTGACTTTC.